Following are 17 T cell receptor beta chains from one sample sequenced in a study of cytomegalovirus exposure and HLA in healthy donors. Primers: 60 Vbeta forward and 13 Jbeta reverse. The assay was immunoSEQ multiplex PCR, and TCRdb's table has in-frame clones only and misses some. The repertoire holds some 130,000 clones, with 82% as singletons. The sequenced sample was PBMCs. The receptors originated from a woman aged 50 to 60 in good health and CMV-seropositive.

This clone was recorded only once. J is TRBJ2-3 and V is TRBV11-3, with D possibly matching TRBD2 (6 bases). The CDR3 is 16 residues long. Germline loops: CDR1 SGHNT, CDR2 YENEEA. Trimming removed 4 bases from V and 1 base from J, with 15 bases in between. CDR3 DNA sequence: TGTGCCAGCAGCTCCACCCTGTCGGGGGGCACAGATACGCAGTATTTT. Its protein is CASSSTLSGGTDTQYF.

This chain's CDR3 is CASSTKTGKLNTEAFF. The CDR3 DNA follows: TGTGCCAGCAGCACCAAGACAGGGAAACTTAACACTGAAGCTTTCTTT. The chain recombines TRBV7-2 with TRBJ1-1, with 7 bases identical to TRBD1. V lost 5 bases to trimming and J lost 2 bases; unmatched junction nucleotides: 11. CDR1 is SGHTA and CDR2 is FQGNSA in the germline V gene. The CDR3 length is 16 residues.

The rearrangement joins TRBV28 to TRBJ1-2, with no clear D. Trimming removed 6 bases from V and 3 bases from J, with 11 bases in between. The CDR3 is made up of 13 amino acids. Germline loops: CDR1 MDHEN, CDR2 SYDVKM. CDR3 sequence: CASSPLRDYGYTF. Written as DNA, the CDR3 is TGTGCCAGCAGCCCCCTACGTGACTATGGCTACACCTTC.

The chain carries TRBV7-2 and TRBJ2-2, with a weak D call TRBD2 (6 bases). The CDR3 runs 15 residues. Germline V CDR1 and CDR2: SGHTA, FQGNSA. Trimming removed 2 bases from V and 8 bases from J, with 15 bases in between. The CDR3 DNA reads TGTGCCAGCAGCTTATCTTCATGGGACTCGGGGGAGCTGTTTTTT. Protein: CASSLSSWDSGELFF.

This chain uses TRBV18 with TRBJ2-1; 10 bases match TRBD1. V lost 3 bases, J lost 2 bases, and 1 base stayed unmatched. Germline CDR1 reads KGHSH; CDR2 reads LQKENI. The CDR3 has 15 residues. CDR3 DNA sequence: TGTGCCAGCTCACCCGGGACAGGGGCCTACAATGAGCAGTTCTTC. Its translation is CASSPGTGAYNEQFF.

In this sample, this clone turned up once. This chain joins TRBV2 and TRBJ2-7; no firm D call. The germline V gene encodes CDR1 SNHLY and CDR2 FYNNEI. This CDR3 spans 15 amino acids. V dropped 6 bases and J dropped 0 bases, with 15 bases sitting between them. Here the CDR3 reads CASSVSYLSSYEQYF. The CDR3 coding sequence is TGTGCCAGCAGCGTCTCATATCTAAGCTCCTACGAGCAGTACTTC.

Only one count was recorded for this clone. Different DNA sequences within this sample yield the same CDR3. The chain carries TRBV6-4 and TRBJ2-3, with 10 bases matching TRBD1. Germline assignment: CDR1 MRHNA and CDR2 SNTAGT. Trimming cost V 0 bases and J 4 bases; bases outside gene matches: 1. This CDR3 region has 15 residues. CDR3 loop: CASSDSTGGADTQYF. CDR3 DNA sequence: TGTGCCAGCAGTGACTCGACAGGGGGCGCAGATACGCAGTATTTT.

V gene TRBV28 combines with J gene TRBJ2-3; D might be TRBD2 (6 bases). V was clipped by 1 base and J by 3 bases, with 20 bases between them. CDR3 length equals 18 residues. Germline CDR1 and CDR2: MDHEN and SYDVKM. The CDR3: CASSLFWGLPRGTDTQYF. The CDR3 DNA follows: TGTGCCAGCAGTTTATTCTGGGGACTTCCCCGAGGGACAGATACGCAGTATTTT. Supplemented by reference TRBV28 and TRBJ2-3, the full variable domain reads DVKVTQSSRYLVKRTGEKVFLECVQDMDHENMFWYRQDPGLGLRLIYFSYDVKMKEKGDIPEGYSVSREKKERFSLILESASTNQTSMYLCASSLFWGLPRGTDTQYFGPGTRLTVL.

V is TRBV7-3 and J is TRBJ1-2; perhaps TRBD1 as D (5 bases). CDR3 size: 15 residues. CDR1 and CDR2 (germline): SGHTA, FQGTGA. Trimming removed 0 bases at V and 2 bases at J, with 10 bases between. This chain's CDR3 is CASSLTRAGNYGYTF. CDR3 DNA: TGTGCCAGCAGCTTAACCCGGGCAGGGAACTATGGCTACACCTTC. The entire variable domain, with the rest obtained from reference TRBV7-3 and TRBJ1-2, is as follows: GAGVSQTPSNKVTEKGKYVELRCDPISGHTALYWYRQSLGQGPEFLIYFQGTGAADDSGLPNDRFFAVRPEGSVSTLKIQRTERGDSAVYLCASSLTRAGNYGYTFGSGTRLTVV.

The V call is TRBV19, the J call TRBJ1-2; 9 bases agree with TRBD1. Germline V gene lookup returns CDR1 LNHDA and CDR2 SQIVND (reference sequence). This CDR3 comprises 16 residues. Trimming cost V 10 bases and J 2 bases; bases outside gene matches: 14. As DNA, the CDR3 is TGTGCCACTTCCACAGGGGGCGCGAACGGAAACTATGGCTACACCTTC. Translation: CATSTGGANGNYGYTF.

The gene calls are TRBV6-5 and TRBJ2-3; 7 bases are shared with TRBD2. Germline CDR1 is MNHEY and CDR2 is SVGAGI. The CDR3 is 16 residues long. The trim removed 2 bases at V and 4 bases at J, leaving 9 bases unmatched. This CDR3 is CASSYRDYSGPDTQYF. The CDR3 region has the DNA TGTGCCAGCAGTTACCGGGACTACTCCGGGCCAGATACGCAGTATTTT.

The chain carries TRBV18 and TRBJ2-7; possible D gene TRBD1, 6 bases. The CDR3 has 15 residues. The V and J ends lost 0 bases and 3 bases respectively, with 12 bases between them. Looked up from germline, CDR1 is KGHSH and CDR2 is LQKENI. In DNA, the CDR3 is TGTGCCAGCTCACCACCGACCACAGGGCGCTACGAGCAGTACTTC. It encodes CASSPPTTGRYEQYF.

J is TRBJ2-1 and V is TRBV19, with 11 bases that match TRBD2. Germline-derived CDR1 and CDR2 are LNHDA and SQIVND (reference sequence). This CDR3 is 15 amino acids long. Trimming took 8 bases from V and 4 from J; bases not matched to a gene: 7. CDR3 sequence reads: CASQERLAGYNEQFF. The CDR3 bases are TGTGCCAGTCAGGAAAGACTAGCGGGATACAATGAGCAGTTCTTC. Supplemented by reference TRBV19 and TRBJ2-1, the full variable domain reads DGGITQSPKYLFRKEGQNVTLSCEQNLNHDAMYWYRQDPGQGLRLIYYSQIVNDFQKGDIAEGYSVSREKKESFPLTVTSAQKNPTAFYLCASQERLAGYNEQFFGPGTRLTVL.

This chain uses TRBV7-2 with TRBJ2-2, with D perhaps matching TRBD2 (5 bases). Trimming shortened V by 4 bases and J by 2 bases, and 8 bases separated the two germline ends. Germline V CDR1 and CDR2: SGHTA, FQGNSA. The CDR3 sequence is 14 residues long. CDR3 sequence: CASSSGVNTGELFF. The CDR3 nucleotides are TGTGCCAGCAGCTCCGGGGTTAACACCGGGGAGCTGTTTTTT. Variable domain in full (rest from reference TRBV7-2 and TRBJ2-2): GAGVSQSPSNKVTEKGKDVELRCDPISGHTALYWYRQSLGQGLEFLIYFQGNSAPDKSGLPSDRFSAERTGGSVSTLTIQRTQQEDSAVYLCASSSGVNTGELFFGEGSRLTVL.

V gene TRBV19 combines with J gene TRBJ2-1; a weak D match, TRBD2 (6 bases). Trimming removed 3 bases from V and 4 bases from J, with 13 bases in between. The CDR3 is 15 amino acids. Germline CDR1 is LNHDA and CDR2 is SQIVND (reference sequence). CDR3 sequence (DNA): TGTGCCAGTAGTATGCGCGGGGCCTCTTACAATGAGCAGTTCTTC. It codes for CASSMRGASYNEQFF.

The rearrangement joins TRBV27 to TRBJ2-3; D uncertain. The CDR3 is made up of 13 amino acids. Looked up from germline, CDR1 is MNHEY and CDR2 is SMNVEV (reference sequence). The V end was cut by 2 bases, the J end by 2 bases, with 5 bases between. CDR3 region: CASSLVYTDTQYF. The CDR3 DNA reads TGTGCCAGCAGTTTAGTTTACACAGATACGCAGTATTTT.

The chain combines TRBV7-2 with TRBJ1-2, with 8 bases lining up with TRBD1. Germline V gene sequence: CDR1 SGHTA, CDR2 FQGNSA. J lost 5 bases, V lost 1 base, and 0 bases had no gene match. The CDR3 contains 13 residues. CDR3 loop: CASSLDRGYGYTF. Written as DNA, the CDR3 is TGTGCCAGCAGCTTAGACAGGGGGTATGGCTACACCTTC.